The source of this T cell receptor beta chain is a study of blood T cell repertoires in COVID-19. The V gene lost 1 base and the J gene lost 2 bases, with 8 bases spanning the gap. Germline CDR1 KGHSH, CDR2 LQKENI. The CDR3 runs 14 residues. Study processing details: The assay estimated nucleated cells by amplifying reference gene primers. Sequencing used immunoSEQ multiplex PCR; TCRdb keeps in-frame clones, though not all of them. That table furnishes V, J and clone size, whereas the DNA furnished D and trimming. The sample carries 150,000 to 170,000 clones, roughly 80% recorded once. The clonotype was recovered from a woman aged 55-69 years with acute or convalescent COVID-19. The rearrangement uses TRBV18 and TRBJ1-1; D is uncertain. The sample was peripheral blood. The CDR3 DNA follows: TGTGCCAGCTCACCACGGGGAGCAAACACTGAAGCTTTCTTT. This encodes CASSPRGANTEAFF.